The 14 T cell receptor beta chains reported below all come from one sample, sequenced in a study of post-analysis software for immune sequencing data. No antigen is known for these receptors. Presence of unique molecular identifiers characterized the TCR beta cDNA libraries. TCRdb re-analysed the PCR reads in MiXCR, keeping a single row per CDR3 protein. The sample lists approximately 360,000 distinct CDR3 sequences, less than 40% occurring once. Study results and limitations: TRBV5-6, TRBV5-1 and TRBV20-1 belonged to a set of roughly five TRBV segments that were more frequent in patients than controls.

The sequenced sample was blood. All receptors come from a girl under 18 with multiple sclerosis.

The chain combines TRBV7-9 with TRBJ2-1; TRBD1 agrees at 9 bases. The CDR3 totals 15 residues. After removal of 3 bases from V and 5 bases from J, the junction contained 5 bases not matched to a gene. Germline loops: CDR1 SEHNR, CDR2 FQNEAQ (reference sequence). The chain's CDR3 is CASSFYRGRNNEQFF. CDR3 DNA sequence: TGTGCCAGCAGCTTCTACAGGGGGCGGAACAATGAGCAGTTCTTC. Supplemented by reference TRBV7-9 and TRBJ2-1, the full variable domain reads DTGVSQNPRHKITKRGQNVTFRCDPISEHNRLYWYRQTLGQGPEFLTYFQNEAQLEKSRLLSDRFSAERPKGSFSTLEIQRTEQGDSAMYLCASSFYRGRNNEQFFGPGTRLTVL.

V is TRBV5-6 and J is TRBJ1-2, with unresolved D. Germline V gene sequence: CDR1 SGHDT, CDR2 YYEEEE. The CDR3 spans 12 residues. V was clipped by 1 base and J by 7 bases, with 8 bases between them. CDR3 region: CASSLLEGGYTF. In nucleotides, the CDR3 is TGTGCCAGCAGCTTGCTGGAGGGTGGCTACACCTTC. Based on the CDR3 plus reference TRBV5-6 and TRBJ1-2, the full variable domain is DAGVTQSPTHLIKTRGQQVTLRCSPKSGHDTVSWYQQALGQGPQFIFQYYEEEERQRGNFPDRFSGHQFPNYSSELNVNALLLGDSALYLCASSLLEGGYTFGSGTRLTVV.

This clonotype was picked up a small number of times. The chain uses TRBV7-9 and TRBJ2-3, with D maybe TRBD2 (6 bases). Trimming removed 0 bases from V and 6 bases from J, with 16 bases in between. The CDR3 is 16 residues long. The germline gives CDR1 SEHNR, CDR2 FQNEAQ (reference sequence). The CDR3 DNA reads as TGTGCCAGCAGCTTAGCCTTACTAGCCCGAAGGGATACGCAGTATTTT. Protein product: CASSLALLARRDTQYF.

This chain joins TRBV28 and TRBJ2-5; 7 positions match TRBD1. This CDR3 comprises 17 residues. V lost 2 bases, J lost 4 bases, and 13 bases stayed unmatched. CDR1 is MDHEN and CDR2 is SYDVKM in the germline V gene. The CDR3 spells CASSLERRQGRGETQYF. As DNA, the CDR3 is TGTGCCAGCAGTTTAGAACGACGACAGGGTAGGGGAGAGACCCAGTACTTC.

In this sample, this clonotype turned up many times. One end of the junction does not line up with germline, which may come from a read error. This sequence joins TRBV28 and TRBJ1-2, with D perhaps TRBD1 (5 bases). The CDR3 extends over 13 amino acids. Germline CDR1 is MDHEN and CDR2 is SYDVKM. CDR3 amino acids: CASSSTANYGYTF. As DNA, the CDR3 is TGCGCCAGCAGCTCGACAGCTAACTATGGCTACACCTTC.

This clonotype showed up many times. The chain has TRBV7-2 and TRBJ1-4, with a weak D call TRBD1 (5 bases). The V end was cut by 1 base, the J end by 2 bases, with 11 bases between. This CDR3 is built from 16 residues. Germline CDR1 and CDR2: SGHTA and FQGNSA. Here the CDR3 DNA reads TGTGCCAGCAGCTTAGGGGGCGGGGGTACTAATGAAAAACTGTTTTTT. Translating gives CASSLGGGGTNEKLFF.

The chain uses TRBV7-2 and TRBJ2-3; D possibly corresponds to TRBD1 (5 bases). This CDR3 is built from 15 residues. Germline V gene lookup returns CDR1 SGHTA and CDR2 FQGNSA. V was shortened by 4 bases and J by 2 bases, with 13 bases between the two germline ends. Here the CDR3 DNA reads TGTGCCAGCAGCTCCCGCAAAGGGGACACAGATACGCAGTATTTT. This sequence encodes CASSSRKGDTDTQYF. The whole variable domain, remainder taken from reference TRBV7-2 and TRBJ2-3, is GAGVSQSPSNKVTEKGKDVELRCDPISGHTALYWYRQSLGQGLEFLIYFQGNSAPDKSGLPSDRFSAERTGGSVSTLTIQRTQQEDSAVYLCASSSRKGDTDTQYFGPGTRLTVL.

This clonotype was seen a few times. The chain links TRBV7-9 to TRBJ2-4, with unresolved D. Trimming cost V 8 bases and J 2 bases, with 7 bases left between them. Germline CDR1 SEHNR, CDR2 FQNEAQ (reference sequence). The CDR3 sequence is 12 residues long. The CDR3 protein is CASPNPKNIQYF. The CDR3 DNA is TGTGCCAGCCCGAATCCCAAAAACATTCAGTACTTC. Drawing the rest from reference TRBV7-9 and TRBJ2-4, the complete variable domain is DTGVSQNPRHKITKRGQNVTFRCDPISEHNRLYWYRQTLGQGPEFLTYFQNEAQLEKSRLLSDRFSAERPKGSFSTLEIQRTEQGDSAMYLCASPNPKNIQYFGAGTRLSVL.

The chain uses TRBV4-1 and TRBJ2-5; 8 bases are a match to TRBD2. The J segment lost 2 bases and the V segment lost 1 base, leaving 9 bases of the junction unmatched. The CDR3 extends over 17 amino acids. Germline CDR1 is MGHRA and CDR2 is YSYEKL. The DNA for the CDR3 is TGCGCCAGCAGCCAAGTCCTGGCGGGGGGCCCGCAAGAGACCCAGTACTTC. Protein sequence: CASSQVLAGGPQETQYF.

The chain uses TRBV20-1 and TRBJ2-1; 12 nucleotides agree with TRBD2. Per germline, CDR1 DFQATT and CDR2 SNEGSKA (reference sequence). The CDR3 contains 16 residues. The V segment lost 6 bases and the J segment 7 bases; nucleotides outside the gene matches: 13. The CDR3 nucleotides are TGCAGTGCGAGCCCTCCCCTAGCGGGGGGGCAGAATGAGCAGTTCTTC. As protein: CSASPPLAGGQNEQFF.

This clonotype appeared a few times. J is TRBJ1-6 and V is TRBV5-6; D ambiguous. Germline V gene lookup returns CDR1 SGHDT and CDR2 YYEEEE. This CDR3 has 14 residues. V was trimmed by 5 bases and J by 7 bases, leaving 13 bases between them. Here the CDR3 DNA reads TGTGCCAGCAGTGAGATCGCCGGCAATTCACCCCTCCACTTT. Encoded protein: CASSEIAGNSPLHF.

The chain carries TRBV12-3 or TRBV12-4 and TRBJ2-7; D not resolved. CDR3 size: 13 residues. V was pared by 9 bases and J by 1 base, with 13 bases between. This CDR3 is CASSSRPSYEQYF. For the CDR3, the DNA is TGTGCCAGTTCGAGCAGGCCTTCCTACGAGCAGTACTTC.

Comments on this clonotype: With a much larger clone just one base away, this may be a read error. The CDR3 sequence is CASSSGASGGNEQFF. For the CDR3, the DNA is TGCGCCAGCAGCTCCGGGGCTAGCGGGGGAAATGAGCAGTTCTTC. The gene calls are TRBV5-1 and TRBJ2-1; 10 bases are shared with TRBD2. This CDR3 contains 15 residues. The junction had 7 bases not matched to a gene; V was cut back by 3 bases and J by 7 bases. From germline, CDR1 is SGHRS and CDR2 YFSETQ.

The chain links TRBV12-3 or TRBV12-4 to TRBJ2-7, with D perhaps matching TRBD1 or TRBD2 (5 bases each). This CDR3 has 15 amino acids. The germline V and J ends were trimmed by 5 bases and 0 bases, with 14 bases remaining between them. In DNA form, the CDR3 reads TGTGCCAGCAGTCCTGGGACCTATGGCTCCTACGAGCAGTACTTC. As protein: CASSPGTYGSYEQYF.